The 29 T cell receptor beta chains below come from one sample, sequenced in a study of response to subunit inactivated influenza vaccine. One entry per CDR3 protein results from TCRdb running MiXCR on the RT-PCR reads. The data hold roughly 500,000 distinct CDR3 sequences, with roughly a quarter observed a single time. This same sample was also part of a study on T cells expressing NK-cell markers. That paper notes: 5'RACE template switching with UMIs generated TCR beta cDNA.

Sequences were derived from CD4+ T cells sorted from PBMCs, sampled 12 days after vaccination. All receptors come from a man between 45 and 60 years old who received an inactivated influenza vaccine.

This clonotype has a count of ten or more. The J gene is TRBJ2-1, the V gene TRBV4-3; D is unclear. The CDR3 runs to 13 residues. Germline V CDR1 and CDR2: LGHNA, YSLEER. V was trimmed by 3 bases and J by 4 bases, leaving 7 bases between them. Here the CDR3 reads CASSQSEYNEQFF. CDR3 nucleotide sequence: TGCGCCAGCAGCCAGTCCGAGTACAATGAGCAGTTCTTC.

This clonotype was seen at least ten times. The chain couples TRBV14 to TRBJ2-7; no clear D. The CDR3 spans 14 residues. The V gene's germline CDR1 is SGHDN and CDR2 FVKESK. V was cut by 3 bases and J by 4 bases, with 13 bases left in between. The chain's CDR3 is CASSHTLGLYEQYF. Here the CDR3 DNA reads TGTGCCAGCAGCCATACCCTGGGGTTGTACGAGCAGTACTTC. Complete variable domain (other parts from reference TRBV14 and TRBJ2-7): EAGVTQFPSHSVIEKGQTVTLRCDPISGHDNLYWYRRVMGKEIKFLLHFVKESKQDESGMPNNRFLAERTGGTYSTLKVQPAELEDSGVYFCASSHTLGLYEQYFGPGTRLTVT.

The genes are TRBV7-2 and TRBJ2-2; no clear D gene. CDR1 and CDR2 from the germline V gene are SGHTA and FQGNSA. The CDR3 is made up of 15 amino acids. The germline V and J ends were trimmed by 5 bases and 0 bases, with 10 bases remaining between them. The CDR3, as DNA: TGTGCCAGCAGCCAACAAGGCCCGAACACCGGGGAGCTGTTTTTT. Translating gives CASSQQGPNTGELFF.

Only a few counts were recorded for this clonotype. This sequence joins TRBV5-1 and TRBJ1-1; D gene ambiguous. Trimming stripped 4 bases from V and 1 base from J, with 8 bases between. The CDR3 is 13 residues long. Germline CDR1 is SGHRS and CDR2 is YFSETQ. In DNA, the CDR3 is TGCGCCAGCAGCATGACTGAGAACACTGAAGCTTTCTTT. Its protein product is CASSMTENTEAFF.

The rearrangement uses TRBV7-9 and TRBJ2-2, with TRBD1 matching over 8 bases. Germline CDR1 is SEHNR and CDR2 is FQNEAQ (reference sequence). The CDR3 consists of 15 residues. V gave up 6 bases and J gave up 6 bases; unmatched junction bases: 9. DNA for the CDR3: TGTGCCAGCAGACAGGACAGGGATGAGCCCGGGGAGCTGTTTTTT. Protein: CASRQDRDEPGELFF. The full variable domain, its missing parts supplied by reference TRBV7-9 and TRBJ2-2, is DTGVSQNPRHKITKRGQNVTFRCDPISEHNRLYWYRQTLGQGPEFLTYFQNEAQLEKSRLLSDRFSAERPKGSFSTLEIQRTEQGDSAMYLCASRQDRDEPGELFFGEGSRLTVL.

In its sample, this clonotype was seen a few times. V gene TRBV20-1 combines with J gene TRBJ2-5, with D perhaps TRBD1 (5 bases). CDR3 length: 13 amino acids. Germline V gene sequence: CDR1 DFQATT, CDR2 SNEGSKA (reference sequence). The germline V and J ends were trimmed by 3 bases and 5 bases, with 13 bases remaining between them. CDR3 DNA sequence: TGCAGTGCTAGTGTAGGGGCCGTGGAGACCCAGTACTTC. This encodes CSASVGAVETQYF.

The chain is built from TRBV28 and TRBJ1-5; TRBD1 matches 10 bases. The CDR3 consists of 18 residues. Trimming cost V 7 bases and J 2 bases; bases outside gene matches: 14. From germline, CDR1 is MDHEN and CDR2 SYDVKM. CDR3 loop: CASTLPLGQGEGNQPQHF. CDR3 sequence (DNA): TGTGCCAGCACCTTACCCCTCGGACAGGGGGAAGGCAATCAGCCCCAGCATTTT.

The CDR3 loop reads CASAGTSGSTQYF. The CDR3 coding sequence is TGTGCCAGCGCCGGGACTAGCGGGTCGACGCAGTATTTT. The V and J genes are TRBV6-2 or TRBV6-3 and TRBJ2-3; 12 bases match TRBD2. This CDR3 comprises 13 residues. Trimming removed 8 bases from V and 9 bases from J; junction bases left unmatched: 6. Germline V gene lookup returns CDR1 MNHEY and CDR2 SVGEGT.

The V and J genes are TRBV6-1 and TRBJ1-4, with unresolved D. From germline, CDR1 is MNHNS and CDR2 SASEGT. This CDR3 contains 13 residues. Between the trimmed V and J ends, which lost 6 bases and 8 bases, there was a span of 13 bases. The CDR3 bases are TGTGCCAGCAGCAATGAGGGAAGCGAAAAACTGTTTTTT. It is translated as CASSNEGSEKLFF.

This clonotype was counted at least ten times. The J gene is TRBJ2-3, the V gene TRBV5-1; 9 bases are a match to TRBD1. The CDR3 has 14 residues. With V trimmed by 4 bases and J by 5 bases, 5 bases remained unmatched. Germline CDR1 reads SGHRS; CDR2 reads YFSETQ. CDR3 sequence: CASSLDRGGDTQYF. DNA of the CDR3: TGCGCCAGCAGCCTGGACAGGGGAGGAGATACGCAGTATTTT.

This clonotype appeared once. No conserved phenylalanine or tryptophan is present at the end of the CDR3, so a read error is the likely explanation. The chain carries TRBV28 and TRBJ2-1, with 10 bases aligning to TRBD1. CDR3 size: 12 residues. Germline trimming cut 5 bases from V and 12 bases from J; bases unmatched to any gene: 4. Germline V gives CDR1 MDHEN, CDR2 SYDVKM. In nucleotides, the CDR3 is TGTGCCAGCAGTCCCGGGACAGGGGCGCAGTTCCTC. Its protein is CASSPGTGAQFL.

V and J are TRBV7-9 and TRBJ2-4, with 13 positions matching TRBD2. CDR1 is SEHNR and CDR2 is FQNEAQ in the germline V gene (reference sequence). This CDR3 has 17 amino acids. Trimming at V came to 7 bases and at J to 4 bases, leaving 10 bases not matched to a gene. The DNA of the CDR3 is TGTGCCAGCACCAACGGACTAGCGGGAGTAGGTAAAAACATTCAGTACTTC. The encoded protein is CASTNGLAGVGKNIQYF.

The gene calls are TRBV4-3 and TRBJ2-4; TRBD2 agrees at 15 bases. Germline V CDR1 and CDR2: LGHNA, YSLEER. The J segment lost 6 bases and the V segment lost 0 bases, leaving 3 bases of the junction unmatched. This CDR3 spans 17 amino acids. CDR3 bases: TGCGCCAGCAGCCAAGAGTGGACTAGCGGGAGGGCAAACATTCAGTACTTC. This gives the protein CASSQEWTSGRANIQYF.

J is TRBJ2-3 and V is TRBV7-6, with a weak D call TRBD2 (6 bases). Trimming took 5 bases from V and 0 from J, leaving 12 bases between them. The CDR3 consists of 15 residues. Per germline, CDR1 SGHVS and CDR2 FNYEAQ. The CDR3 here is CASSTRTTSTDTQYF. The DNA of the CDR3 is TGTGCCAGCAGCACTCGGACTACTAGCACAGATACGCAGTATTTT.

The chain joins TRBV3-1 to TRBJ1-1; tentatively, D is TRBD1 (5 bases). Germline assignment: CDR1 LGHDT and CDR2 YNNKEL (reference sequence). The ends were cut back, 3 bases at V and 2 bases at J, with 13 bases in the middle. The CDR3 contains 15 residues. The DNA for the CDR3 is TGTGCCAGCAGCCATGGCGGACACGGAAACACTGAAGCTTTCTTT. Protein: CASSHGGHGNTEAFF.

The chain combines TRBV19 with TRBJ1-1; no firm D call. Germline lookup yields CDR1 LNHDA and CDR2 SQIVND (reference sequence). This CDR3 spans 15 amino acids. Trimming cost V 1 base and J 5 bases, with 14 bases left between them. This CDR3 is CASSIVKAGDTEAFF. As DNA, the CDR3 is TGTGCCAGTAGTATAGTGAAGGCCGGGGATACTGAAGCTTTCTTT. Full variable domain (remainder filled in from reference TRBV19 and TRBJ1-1): DGGITQSPKYLFRKEGQNVTLSCEQNLNHDAMYWYRQDPGQGLRLIYYSQIVNDFQKGDIAEGYSVSREKKESFPLTVTSAQKNPTAFYLCASSIVKAGDTEAFFGQGTRLTVV.

This clonotype was detected only once. The chain joins TRBV4-3 to TRBJ1-4, with D unclear. CDR1 and CDR2 from the germline V gene are LGHNA and YSLEER. The CDR3 length is 15 residues. Trimming took off 4 bases at V and 3 bases at J, with 12 bases between the two ends. Here the CDR3 reads CASSPSRSPNEKLFF. In DNA form, the CDR3 reads TGCGCCAGCAGCCCTAGTCGTTCACCTAATGAAAAACTGTTTTTT.

The table lists this clonotype with many counts. In DNA form, the CDR3 reads TGCGCCAGCAGCCGGGACATTGGGAATTCACCCCTCCACTTT. It specifies CASSRDIGNSPLHF. The rearrangement joins TRBV5-1 to TRBJ1-6; D is possibly TRBD1 (6 bases). From germline, CDR1 is SGHRS and CDR2 YFSETQ. This CDR3 has 14 residues. V was cut by 4 bases and J by 7 bases, with 12 bases left in between.

This sequence joins TRBV12-3 or TRBV12-4 and TRBJ2-3, with 9 bases identical to TRBD2. V was clipped by 2 bases and J by 5 bases; unmatched bases: 5. The CDR3 consists of 15 residues. CDR3 residues: CASSLSSGVVDTQYF. The CDR3 region has the DNA TGTGCCAGCAGTTTATCTAGCGGGGTTGTAGATACGCAGTATTTT.

This clonotype has more than one count but fewer than ten. The chain is built from TRBV7-2 and TRBJ2-2; possibly TRBD1 for D (6 bases). This CDR3 spans 14 amino acids. Trimming pared 7 bases from V and 1 base from J, leaving 10 bases between. The germline V gene has CDR1 SGHTA and CDR2 FQGNSA. The CDR3 nucleotides read TGTGCCAGCACCATACAGGGGAACACCGGGGAGCTGTTTTTT. Residues: CASTIQGNTGELFF.

This chain links TRBV18 with TRBJ2-7; 7 nucleotides align to TRBD2. The CDR3 extends over 17 amino acids. Unmatched junction bases numbered 14, after V lost 1 base and J lost 5 bases. Germline V gene lookup returns CDR1 KGHSH and CDR2 LQKENI. The CDR3 DNA sequence: TGTGCCAGCTCACCACTCGGAACTCTGGGAGGGAGGCACGAGCAGTACTTC. Encoded protein: CASSPLGTLGGRHEQYF.

CDR3 in amino acids: CASSQDSDRGYEQYF. The CDR3 DNA follows: TGCGCCAGCAGCCAAGATTCGGACAGGGGCTACGAGCAGTACTTC. The V gene is TRBV4-3, the J gene TRBJ2-7, with 9 positions matching TRBD1. Germline values: CDR1 LGHNA, CDR2 YSLEER. The J segment lost 3 bases and the V segment lost 0 bases, leaving 3 bases of the junction unmatched. The CDR3 sequence is 15 residues long.

This clonotype has only a few counts. This chain links TRBV2 with TRBJ2-5; D is perhaps TRBD1 (6 bases). This CDR3 region has 12 residues. Germline CDR1 is SNHLY and CDR2 is FYNNEI. The germline V and J ends were trimmed by 8 bases and 3 bases, with 10 bases remaining between them. Here the CDR3 DNA reads TGTGCCAGCGGGGCAGGGGAAGAGACCCAGTACTTC. Amino acid sequence: CASGAGEETQYF.

This clonotype was found a few times. The rearrangement links TRBV7-3 to TRBJ2-5; D uncertain. The CDR3 runs 13 residues. Trimming removed 1 base at V and 5 bases at J, with 8 bases between. In germline, CDR1 is SGHTA, CDR2 FQGTGA. The CDR3 bases are TGTGCCAGCAGCTTAATCGTCGGGGAGACCCAGTACTTC. Its protein product is CASSLIVGETQYF.

This clonotype was observed a few times. V and J are TRBV29-1 and TRBJ2-2; 8 bases are shared with TRBD1. CDR3 size: 15 residues. V lost 6 bases to trimming and J lost 4 bases; unmatched junction nucleotides: 10. The germline V gene encodes CDR1 SQVTM and CDR2 ANQGSEA. The CDR3 protein is CSVNPQGAPTGELFF. CDR3 coding DNA: TGCAGCGTCAATCCTCAGGGGGCGCCCACCGGGGAGCTGTTTTTT.

The chain joins TRBV7-2 to TRBJ2-7; D gene uncertain. Per germline, CDR1 SGHTA and CDR2 FQGNSA. The CDR3 spans 14 residues. V lost 4 bases, J lost 5 bases, and 15 bases lay in between. The CDR3 DNA sequence: TGTGCCAGCAGCTCCCTGAAGCGTGTCCACGAGCAGTACTTC. Protein product: CASSSLKRVHEQYF.

The CDR3 here is CASRPGLAEQFF. The CDR3 nucleotides are TGTGCCAGCAGGCCGGGACTAGCTGAGCAGTTCTTC. This chain connects TRBV25-1 to TRBJ2-1; 9 nucleotides agree with TRBD2. With 6 bases clipped from V and 9 bases from J, the junction kept 3 bases outside the gene matches. There are 12 residues in the CDR3. CDR1 and CDR2 (germline): MGHDK, SYGVNS. Drawing the rest from reference TRBV25-1 and TRBJ2-1, the complete variable domain is EADIYQTPRYLVIGTGKKITLECSQTMGHDKMYWYQQDPGMELHLIHYSYGVNSTEKGDLSSESTVSRIRTEHFPLTLESARPSHTSQYLCASRPGLAEQFFGPGTRLTVL.

The chain is built from TRBV20-1 and TRBJ1-6, with 7 bases that match TRBD1. The CDR3 is 13 amino acids. Trimming cost V 4 bases and J 6 bases; bases outside gene matches: 3. CDR1 is DFQATT, CDR2 SNEGSKA, per germline (reference sequence). The CDR3 region has the DNA TGCAGTGCTACCCCAGGGGGTAATTCACCCCTCCACTTT. Protein product: CSATPGGNSPLHF.

There are a few counts of this clonotype. The J gene is TRBJ1-5, the V gene TRBV3-1, with a weak D call TRBD1 (5 bases). This CDR3 contains 15 residues. Germline lookup yields CDR1 LGHDT and CDR2 YNNKEL (reference sequence). V was pared by 0 bases and J by 4 bases, with 10 bases between. Here the CDR3 DNA reads TGTGCCAGCAGCCAAGATGTGACAGCTAATCAGCCCCAGCATTTT. It specifies CASSQDVTANQPQHF. The variable domain in full, completed from reference TRBV3-1 and TRBJ1-5, reads DTAVSQTPKYLVTQMGNDKSIKCEQNLGHDTMYWYKQDSKKFLKIMFSYNNKELIINETVPNRFSPKSPDKAHLNLHINSLELGDSAVYFCASSQDVTANQPQHFGDGTRLSIL.